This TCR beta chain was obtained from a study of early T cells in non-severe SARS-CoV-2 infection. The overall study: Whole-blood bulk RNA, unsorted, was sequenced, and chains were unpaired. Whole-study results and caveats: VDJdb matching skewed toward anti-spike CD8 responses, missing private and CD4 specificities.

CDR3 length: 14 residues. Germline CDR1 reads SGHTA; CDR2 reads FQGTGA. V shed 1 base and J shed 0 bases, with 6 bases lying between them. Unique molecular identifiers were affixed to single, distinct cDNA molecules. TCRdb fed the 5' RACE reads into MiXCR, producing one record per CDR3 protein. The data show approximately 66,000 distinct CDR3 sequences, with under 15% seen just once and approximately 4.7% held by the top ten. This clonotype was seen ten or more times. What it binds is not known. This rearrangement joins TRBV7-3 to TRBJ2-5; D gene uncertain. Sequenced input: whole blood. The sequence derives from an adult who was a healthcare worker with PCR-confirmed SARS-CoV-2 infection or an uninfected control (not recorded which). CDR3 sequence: CASSLNAYQETQYF. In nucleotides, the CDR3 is TGTGCCAGCAGCTTAAACGCCTACCAAGAGACCCAGTACTTC. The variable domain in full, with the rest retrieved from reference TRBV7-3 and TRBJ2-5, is GAGVSQTPSNKVTEKGKYVELRCDPISGHTALYWYRQSLGQGPEFLIYFQGTGAADDSGLPNDRFFAVRPEGSVSTLKIQRTERGDSAVYLCASSLNAYQETQYFGPGTRLLVL.